Each of the 21 T cell receptor beta chains below was sequenced from the same sample in a study of cytomegalovirus exposure and HLA in healthy donors. Researchers ran the PCR with 60 Vbeta and 13 Jbeta primers. TCRdb keeps only in-frame clones here, not all; method: immunoSEQ multiplex PCR. Of 90,000 to 120,000 clones in the sample, 81% were seen once. Material: PBMCs. These TCRs come from a man aged 30-40 years in good health and CMV-seronegative.

This clone came up a few times. This chain joins TRBV5-4 and TRBJ2-1, with 8 bases identical to TRBD1. CDR3 length equals 15 residues. Trimming cost V 3 bases and J 6 bases; bases outside gene matches: 8. Germline CDR1 is SGHNT and CDR2 is YYREEE (reference sequence). The CDR3 coding sequence is TGTGCCAGCAGCTGGTCCGGGACAGGCTCCAATGAGCAGTTCTTC. As protein: CASSWSGTGSNEQFF.

V is TRBV9 and J is TRBJ1-5, with D possibly TRBD1 on 6 matching bases. The V end lost 0 bases, the J end lost 4 bases, and 11 bases lay between the germline ends. From germline, CDR1 is SGDLS and CDR2 YYNGEE. The CDR3 contains 15 residues. The CDR3 here is CASSVDTGQNQPQHF. The CDR3 nucleotides read TGTGCCAGCAGCGTAGATACAGGGCAAAATCAGCCCCAGCATTTT.

This chain connects TRBV4-1 to TRBJ2-7, with TRBD1 matching 8 bases. V shed 4 bases, J shed 4 bases, and the junction held 9 bases outside the gene matches. The CDR3 spans 15 residues. The germline V gene encodes CDR1 MGHRA and CDR2 YSYEKL. The CDR3 loop reads CASSLDGQGRYEQYF. For the CDR3, the DNA is TGCGCCAGCAGCCTTGACGGACAGGGTAGGTACGAGCAGTACTTC.

This chain uses TRBV7-9 with TRBJ1-2; 9 bases align to TRBD1. The germline V gene has CDR1 SEHNR and CDR2 FQNEAQ (reference sequence). The CDR3 totals 14 residues. Trimming at V came to 1 base and at J to 8 bases, leaving 5 bases not matched to a gene. CDR3 sequence: CASSLGWDREGYTF. CDR3 DNA sequence: TGTGCCAGCAGCTTAGGCTGGGACAGGGAAGGCTACACCTTC.

A few counts support this clone. The chain combines TRBV6-1 with TRBJ2-5; 9 nucleotides agree with TRBD1. The J call is in doubt because the DNA end fits TRBJ2-7 better. Germline loops: CDR1 MNHNS, CDR2 SASEGT. CDR3 size: 15 residues. This chain's CDR3 is CASSEATGGSYEQYF. For the CDR3, the DNA is TGTGCCAGCAGTGAAGCGACAGGGGGCTCCTACGAGCAGTACTTC.

The CDR3 bases are TGTGCCAGCAGCACGACTAGCGGCACAGATACGCAGTATTTT. Translated: CASSTTSGTDTQYF. V usage is TRBV6-5 and J usage is TRBJ2-3, with 8 bases matching TRBD2. Germline assignment: CDR1 MNHEY and CDR2 SVGAGI. This CDR3 contains 14 residues. The V segment lost 6 bases and the J segment 1 base; nucleotides outside the gene matches: 3.

The CDR3 DNA sequence: TGTGCCAGCAGTGAACAGTACACCATATATTTT. This encodes CASSEQYTIYF. The gene calls are TRBV6-1 and TRBJ1-3; no definite D call. The V end was cut by 2 bases, the J end by 8 bases, with 4 bases between. The CDR3 spans 11 residues. Germline V gene lookup returns CDR1 MNHNS and CDR2 SASEGT.

The genes are TRBV7-9 and TRBJ1-4; 8 bases align to TRBD1. The CDR3 runs to 14 residues. V lost 6 bases and J lost 3; bases outside the gene matches: 3. Germline V gives CDR1 SEHNR, CDR2 FQNEAQ (reference sequence). The CDR3 nucleotides are TGTGCCAGCAGTCCGGACAGGGCTAATGAAAAACTGTTTTTT. Translating gives CASSPDRANEKLFF.

Points on this clone: The same CDR3 arises from other DNA sequences in this sample as well. The rearrangement joins TRBV6-5 to TRBJ1-5, with 7 positions matching TRBD1. Germline CDR1 reads MNHEY; CDR2 reads SVGAGI. CDR3 length: 13 residues. Trimming removed 6 bases from V and 7 bases from J; junction bases left unmatched: 6. CDR3 protein: CASRGRQGQPQHF. Written as DNA, the CDR3 is TGTGCCAGCAGGGGCCGACAGGGCCAGCCCCAGCATTTT.

The chain employs TRBV2 and TRBJ2-3; no definite D call. CDR1 SNHLY and CDR2 FYNNEI come from the germline V gene. V shed 3 bases and J shed 0 bases, with 13 bases lying between them. This CDR3 is built from 16 residues. The CDR3 DNA sequence: TGTGCCAGCAGTGACGGAGATACGACTAGCACAGATACGCAGTATTTT. This translates into CASSDGDTTSTDTQYF.

This chain uses TRBV9 with TRBJ1-1; D call uncertain. Trimming pared 0 bases from V and 0 bases from J, leaving 9 bases between. The CDR3 covers 15 residues. Germline V gene lookup returns CDR1 SGDLS and CDR2 YYNGEE. The CDR3 sequence: CASSVEGELNTEAFF. As DNA, the CDR3 is TGTGCCAGCAGCGTAGAAGGAGAGCTGAACACTGAAGCTTTCTTT. The full variable domain, rest sourced from reference TRBV9 and TRBJ1-1, is DSGVTQTPKHLITATGQRVTLRCSPRSGDLSVYWYQQSLDQGLQFLIQYYNGEERAKGNILERFSAQQFPDLHSELNLSSLELGDSALYFCASSVEGELNTEAFFGQGTRLTVV.

This clone turned up a few times. The J gene is TRBJ2-7, the V gene TRBV28; D is unclear. CDR1 is MDHEN and CDR2 is SYDVKM in the germline V gene. The CDR3 has 12 amino acids. V was clipped by 5 bases and J by 12 bases, with 17 bases between them. Here the CDR3 reads CASSPSQPGAYF. DNA for the CDR3: TGTGCCAGCAGTCCCTCCCAGCCGGGTGCGTACTTC.

The chain combines TRBV7-9 with TRBJ1-3, with D hard to call. The V gene's germline CDR1 is SEHNR and CDR2 FQNEAQ (reference sequence). This CDR3 comprises 14 residues. V was pared by 3 bases and J by 1 base, with 7 bases between. The CDR3 DNA is TGTGCCAGCAGCTTCCCGGGTTCTGGAAACACCATATATTTT. Protein: CASSFPGSGNTIYF.

V usage is TRBV5-1 and J usage is TRBJ2-3, with 8 bases aligning to TRBD1. In germline, CDR1 is SGHRS, CDR2 YFSETQ. The CDR3 consists of 13 residues. Unmatched junction bases numbered 1, after V lost 4 bases and J lost 3 bases. The CDR3 bases are TGCGCCAGCAGCCGGGACAGGACAGATACGCAGTATTTT. Translated, it gives CASSRDRTDTQYF. The entire variable domain, with the rest obtained from reference TRBV5-1 and TRBJ2-3, is as follows: KAGVTQTPRYLIKTRGQQVTLSCSPISGHRSVSWYQQTPGQGLQFLFEYFSETQRNKGNFPGRFSGRQFSNSRSEMNVSTLELGDSALYLCASSRDRTDTQYFGPGTRLTVL.

The CDR3 nucleotides read TGCGCCAGCAGCCCTTCCGGGACGCCTCGGGGGGTAGAGACCCAGTACTTC. Translation: CASSPSGTPRGVETQYF. The chain carries TRBV4-1 and TRBJ2-5; TRBD2 matches at 7 bases. The CDR3 is made up of 17 amino acids. Germline CDR1 MGHRA, CDR2 YSYEKL. With V trimmed by 4 bases and J by 4 bases, 15 bases remained unmatched.

The chain joins TRBV7-9 to TRBJ1-6, with a weak D call TRBD1 (5 bases). This CDR3 is 14 amino acids long. With 5 bases removed from V and 7 bases from J, the gap between germline ends came to 12 bases. Germline CDR1 and CDR2: SEHNR and FQNEAQ (reference sequence). The CDR3 loop reads CASSRPDSNSPLHF. For the CDR3, the DNA is TGTGCCAGCAGCCGACCTGACAGCAATTCACCCCTCCACTTT.

The CDR3 coding sequence is TGTGCCTGGAGTGTACAGGGGGTATCACCCCTCCACTTT. It is translated as CAWSVQGVSPLHF. The chain carries TRBV30 and TRBJ1-6; 8 bases are shared with TRBD1. With 0 bases clipped from V and 10 bases from J, the junction kept 2 bases outside the gene matches. Germline loops: CDR1 GTSNPN, CDR2 SVGIG (reference sequence). The CDR3 spans 13 residues. The complete variable domain, with remaining parts taken from reference TRBV30 and TRBJ1-6, reads SQTIHQWPATLVQPVGSPLSLECTVEGTSNPNLYWYRQAAGRGLQLLFYSVGIGQISSEVPQNLSASRPQDRQFILSSKKLLLSDSGFYLCAWSVQGVSPLHFGNGTRLTVT.

This chain joins TRBV29-1 and TRBJ2-2, with 7 bases matching TRBD1. Germline-derived CDR1 and CDR2 are SQVTM and ANQGSEA. The V segment lost 6 bases and the J segment 9 bases; nucleotides outside the gene matches: 4. The CDR3 runs 11 residues. CDR3 residues: CSVNRGRELFF. CDR3 nucleotide sequence: TGCAGCGTCAACAGGGGAAGGGAGCTGTTTTTT.

The chain couples TRBV6-5 to TRBJ2-7; a weak D match, TRBD2 (5 bases). Trimming left V 6 bases short and J 7 bases short, with 13 bases between. The germline V gene encodes CDR1 MNHEY and CDR2 SVGAGI. The CDR3 is made up of 12 amino acids. The CDR3 protein is CASRRFPGEQYF. CDR3 DNA sequence: TGTGCCAGCAGACGATTTCCGGGGGAGCAGTACTTC.

The chain combines TRBV30 with TRBJ2-5, with D possibly matching TRBD1 (5 bases). In germline, CDR1 is GTSNPN, CDR2 SVGIG (reference sequence). V was cut by 1 base and J by 6 bases, with 9 bases left in between. The CDR3 covers 12 residues. The CDR3 sequence: CAWSARGQTQYF. Here the CDR3 DNA reads TGTGCCTGGAGTGCTAGGGGCCAGACCCAGTACTTC.

The J gene is TRBJ2-1, the V gene TRBV25-1, with a weak D call TRBD1 (6 bases). V lost 2 bases, J lost 10 bases, and 9 bases lay in between. This CDR3 is built from 12 residues. Germline lookup yields CDR1 MGHDK and CDR2 SYGVNS. CDR3 in amino acids: CASSELGTEQFF. In DNA, the CDR3 is TGTGCCAGCAGTGAACTAGGGACAGAGCAGTTCTTC.